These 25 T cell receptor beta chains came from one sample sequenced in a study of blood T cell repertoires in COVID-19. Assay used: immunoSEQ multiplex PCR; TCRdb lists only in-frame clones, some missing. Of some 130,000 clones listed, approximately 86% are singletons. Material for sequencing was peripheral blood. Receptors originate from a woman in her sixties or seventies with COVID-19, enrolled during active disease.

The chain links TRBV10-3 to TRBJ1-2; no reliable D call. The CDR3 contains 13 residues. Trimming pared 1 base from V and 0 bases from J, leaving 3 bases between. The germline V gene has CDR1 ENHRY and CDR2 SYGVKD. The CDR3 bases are TGTGCCATCAGTGAGTATACTAACTATGGCTACACCTTC. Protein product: CAISEYTNYGYTF.

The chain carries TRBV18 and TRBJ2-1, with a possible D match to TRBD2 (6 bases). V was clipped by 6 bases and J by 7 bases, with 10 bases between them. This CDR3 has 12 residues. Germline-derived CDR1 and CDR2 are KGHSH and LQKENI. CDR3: CASSGGTNEQFF. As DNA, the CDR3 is TGTGCCAGCTCCGGGGGTACGAATGAGCAGTTCTTC.

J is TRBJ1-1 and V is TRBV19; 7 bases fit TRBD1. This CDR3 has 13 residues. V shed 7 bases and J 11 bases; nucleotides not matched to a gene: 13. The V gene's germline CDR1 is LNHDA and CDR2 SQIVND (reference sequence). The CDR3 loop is CASNPSGGRGAFF. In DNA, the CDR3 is TGTGCCAGTAACCCCTCAGGGGGTCGGGGGGCTTTCTTT.

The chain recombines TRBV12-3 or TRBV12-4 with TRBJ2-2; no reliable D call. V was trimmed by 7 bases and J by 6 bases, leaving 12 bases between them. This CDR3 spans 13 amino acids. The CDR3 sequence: CASTTSPSGELFF. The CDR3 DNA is TGTGCCAGCACCACGAGCCCATCCGGGGAGCTGTTTTTT.

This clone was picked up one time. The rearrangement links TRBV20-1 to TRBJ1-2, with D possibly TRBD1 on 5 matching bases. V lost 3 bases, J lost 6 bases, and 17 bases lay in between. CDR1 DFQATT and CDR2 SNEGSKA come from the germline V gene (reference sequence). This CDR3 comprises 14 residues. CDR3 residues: CSASPPGIRDGYTF. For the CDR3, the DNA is TGCAGTGCTAGTCCCCCAGGGATTAGGGATGGCTACACCTTC.

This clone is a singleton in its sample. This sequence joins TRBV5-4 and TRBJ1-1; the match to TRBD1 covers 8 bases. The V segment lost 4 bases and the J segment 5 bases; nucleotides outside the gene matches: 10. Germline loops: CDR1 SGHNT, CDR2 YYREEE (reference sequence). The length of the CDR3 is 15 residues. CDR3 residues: CASSVQGASWTEAFF. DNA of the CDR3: TGTGCCAGCAGCGTGCAGGGGGCTAGTTGGACTGAAGCTTTCTTT.

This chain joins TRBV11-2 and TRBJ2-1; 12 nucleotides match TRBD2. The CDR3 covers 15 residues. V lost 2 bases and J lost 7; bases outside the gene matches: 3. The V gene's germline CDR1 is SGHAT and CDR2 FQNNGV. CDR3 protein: CASSLRTSGVNEQFF. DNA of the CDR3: TGTGCCAGCAGCTTAAGGACTAGCGGGGTTAATGAGCAGTTCTTC.

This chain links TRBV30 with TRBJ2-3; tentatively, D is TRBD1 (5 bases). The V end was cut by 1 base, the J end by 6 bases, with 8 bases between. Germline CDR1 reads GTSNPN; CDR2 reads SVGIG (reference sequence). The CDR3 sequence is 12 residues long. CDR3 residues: CAWSGRVDTQYF. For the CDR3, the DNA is TGTGCCTGGAGTGGCAGGGTCGATACGCAGTATTTT.

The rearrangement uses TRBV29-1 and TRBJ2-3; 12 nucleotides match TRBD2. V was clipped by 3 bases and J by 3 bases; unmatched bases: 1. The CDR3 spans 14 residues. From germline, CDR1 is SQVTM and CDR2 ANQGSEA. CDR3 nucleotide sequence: TGCAGCGTTGACGGACTAGCGGGGACAGATACGCAGTATTTT. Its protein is CSVDGLAGTDTQYF.

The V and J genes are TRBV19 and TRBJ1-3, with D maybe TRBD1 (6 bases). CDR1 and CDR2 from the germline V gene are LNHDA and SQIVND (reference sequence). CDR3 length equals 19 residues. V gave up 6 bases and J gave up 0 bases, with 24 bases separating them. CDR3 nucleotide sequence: TGTGCCAGTAGCCCTCTCGTTAGGACAGTTTTGAGCTCTGGAAACACCATATATTTT. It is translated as CASSPLVRTVLSSGNTIYF.

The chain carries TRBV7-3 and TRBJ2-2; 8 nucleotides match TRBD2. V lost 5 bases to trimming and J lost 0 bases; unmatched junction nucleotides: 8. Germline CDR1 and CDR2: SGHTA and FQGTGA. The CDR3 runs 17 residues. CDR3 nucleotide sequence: TGTGCCAGCAGCGCCCCCGGGGGGGGATCGAACACCGGGGAGCTGTTTTTT. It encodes CASSAPGGGSNTGELFF.

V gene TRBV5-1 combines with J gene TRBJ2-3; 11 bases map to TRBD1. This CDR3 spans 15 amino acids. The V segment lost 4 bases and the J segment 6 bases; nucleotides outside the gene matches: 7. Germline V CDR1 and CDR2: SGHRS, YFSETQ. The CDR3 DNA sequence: TGCGCCAGCAGCCCGGGGGACAGGGGGATGGATACGCAGTATTTT. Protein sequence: CASSPGDRGMDTQYF.

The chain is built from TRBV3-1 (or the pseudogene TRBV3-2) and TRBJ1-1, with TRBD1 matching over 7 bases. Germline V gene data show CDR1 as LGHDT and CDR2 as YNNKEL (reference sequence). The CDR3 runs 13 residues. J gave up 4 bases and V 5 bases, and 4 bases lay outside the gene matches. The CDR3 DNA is TGTGCCAGCAGCTTCCAGGGGGGCACTGAAGCTTTCTTT. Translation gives CASSFQGGTEAFF.

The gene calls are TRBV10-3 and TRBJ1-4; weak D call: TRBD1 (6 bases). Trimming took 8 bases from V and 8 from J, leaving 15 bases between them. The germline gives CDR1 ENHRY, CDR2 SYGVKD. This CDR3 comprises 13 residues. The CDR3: CAIGQGRGEKLFF. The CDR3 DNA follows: TGTGCCATCGGTCAGGGGAGAGGGGAAAAACTGTTTTTT.

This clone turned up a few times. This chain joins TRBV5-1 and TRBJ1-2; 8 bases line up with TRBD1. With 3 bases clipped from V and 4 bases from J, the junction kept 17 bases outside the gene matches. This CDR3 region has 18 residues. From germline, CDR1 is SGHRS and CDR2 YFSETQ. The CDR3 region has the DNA TGCGCCAGCAGCTCCGATACGGGACAGGTAGCCCAGGGCTATGGCTACACCTTC. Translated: CASSSDTGQVAQGYGYTF.

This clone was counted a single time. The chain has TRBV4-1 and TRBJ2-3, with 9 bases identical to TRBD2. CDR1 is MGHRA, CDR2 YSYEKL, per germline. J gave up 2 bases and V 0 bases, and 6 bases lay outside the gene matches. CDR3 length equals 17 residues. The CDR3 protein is CASSQDGSSGATDTQYF. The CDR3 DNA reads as TGCGCCAGCAGCCAAGACGGCTCTAGCGGGGCCACAGATACGCAGTATTTT.

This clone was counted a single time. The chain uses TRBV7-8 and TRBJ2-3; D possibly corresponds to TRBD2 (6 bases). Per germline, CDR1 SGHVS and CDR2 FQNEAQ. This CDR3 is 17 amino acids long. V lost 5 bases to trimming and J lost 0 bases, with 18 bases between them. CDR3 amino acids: CASSPPPRGPSTDTQYF. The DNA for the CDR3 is TGTGCCAGCAGCCCCCCGCCGCGGGGACCAAGCACAGATACGCAGTATTTT.

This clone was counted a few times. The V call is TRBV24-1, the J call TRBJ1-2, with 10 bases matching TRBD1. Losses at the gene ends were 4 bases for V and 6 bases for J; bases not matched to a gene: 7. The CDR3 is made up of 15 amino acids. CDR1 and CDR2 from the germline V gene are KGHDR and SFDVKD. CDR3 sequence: CATSDMTGGRDGYTF. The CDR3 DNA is TGTGCCACCAGTGACATGACAGGGGGCAGGGATGGCTACACCTTC.

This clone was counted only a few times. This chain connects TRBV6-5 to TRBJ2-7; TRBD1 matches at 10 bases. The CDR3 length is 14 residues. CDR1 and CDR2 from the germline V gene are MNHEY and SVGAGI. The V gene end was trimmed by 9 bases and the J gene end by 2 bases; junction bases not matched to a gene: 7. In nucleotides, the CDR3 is TGTGCCAGGAACGGGACAGGGGCCGCCTACGAGCAGTACTTC. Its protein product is CARNGTGAAYEQYF.

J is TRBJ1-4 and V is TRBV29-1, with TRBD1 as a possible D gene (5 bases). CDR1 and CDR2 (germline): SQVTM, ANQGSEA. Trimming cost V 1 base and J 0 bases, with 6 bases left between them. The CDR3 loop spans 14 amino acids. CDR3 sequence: CSVEGQSTNEKLFF. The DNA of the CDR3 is TGCAGCGTTGAAGGACAGTCAACTAATGAAAAACTGTTTTTT.

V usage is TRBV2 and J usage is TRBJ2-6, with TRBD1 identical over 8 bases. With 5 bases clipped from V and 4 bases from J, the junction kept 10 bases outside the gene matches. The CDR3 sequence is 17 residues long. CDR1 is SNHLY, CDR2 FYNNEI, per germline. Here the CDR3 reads CASSTSRDRSGANVLTF. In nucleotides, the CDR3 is TGTGCCAGCAGTACGTCCCGGGACAGGTCAGGGGCCAACGTCCTGACTTTC. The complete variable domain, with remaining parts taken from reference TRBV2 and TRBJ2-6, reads EPEVTQTPSHQVTQMGQEVILRCVPISNHLYFYWYRQILGQKVEFLVSFYNNEISEKSEIFDDQFSVERPDGSNFTLKIRSTKLEDSAMYFCASSTSRDRSGANVLTFGAGSRLTVL.

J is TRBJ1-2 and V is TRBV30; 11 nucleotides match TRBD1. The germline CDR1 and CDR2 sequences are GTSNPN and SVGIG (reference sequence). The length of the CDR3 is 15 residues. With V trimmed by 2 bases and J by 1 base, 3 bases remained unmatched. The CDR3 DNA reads TGTGCCTGGAGTCCGGGACAGGGGGGTAACTATGGCTACACCTTC. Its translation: CAWSPGQGGNYGYTF.

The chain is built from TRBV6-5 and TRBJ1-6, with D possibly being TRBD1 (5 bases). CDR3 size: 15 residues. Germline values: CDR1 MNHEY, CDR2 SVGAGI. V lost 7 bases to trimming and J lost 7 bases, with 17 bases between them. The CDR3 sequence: CASTEGRTSNSPLHF. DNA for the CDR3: TGTGCCAGCACCGAAGGTCGGACATCCAATTCACCCCTCCACTTT.

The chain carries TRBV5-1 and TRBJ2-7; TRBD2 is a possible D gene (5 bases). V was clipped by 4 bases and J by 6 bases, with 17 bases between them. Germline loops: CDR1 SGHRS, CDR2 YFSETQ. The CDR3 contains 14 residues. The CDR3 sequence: CASSPQGTAVEQYF. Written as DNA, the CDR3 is TGCGCCAGCAGCCCCCAAGGCACAGCGGTCGAGCAGTACTTC.

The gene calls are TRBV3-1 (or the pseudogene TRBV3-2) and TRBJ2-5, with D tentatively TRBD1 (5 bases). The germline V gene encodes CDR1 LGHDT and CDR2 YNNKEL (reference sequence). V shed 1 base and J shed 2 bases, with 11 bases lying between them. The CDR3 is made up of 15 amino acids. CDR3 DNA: TGTGCCAGCAGCCAAGCCCGGACACAACAAGAGACCCAGTACTTC. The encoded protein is CASSQARTQQETQYF.